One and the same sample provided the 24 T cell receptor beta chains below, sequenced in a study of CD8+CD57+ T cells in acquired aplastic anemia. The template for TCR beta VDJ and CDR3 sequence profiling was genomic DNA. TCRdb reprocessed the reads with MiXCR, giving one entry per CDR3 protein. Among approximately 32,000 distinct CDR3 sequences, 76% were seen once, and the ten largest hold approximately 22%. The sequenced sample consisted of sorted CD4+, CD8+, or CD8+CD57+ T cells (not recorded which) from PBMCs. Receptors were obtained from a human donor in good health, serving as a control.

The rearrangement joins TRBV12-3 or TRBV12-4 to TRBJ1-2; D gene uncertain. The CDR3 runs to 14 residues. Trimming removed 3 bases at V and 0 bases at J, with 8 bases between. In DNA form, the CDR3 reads TGTGCCAGCAGTTTGCAGCCAGCTAACTATGGCTACACCTTC. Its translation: CASSLQPANYGYTF.

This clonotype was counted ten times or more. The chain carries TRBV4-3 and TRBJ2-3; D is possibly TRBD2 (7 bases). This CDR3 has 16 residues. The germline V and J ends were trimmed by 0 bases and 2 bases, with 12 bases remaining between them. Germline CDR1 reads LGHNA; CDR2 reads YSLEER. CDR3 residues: CASSQDWGGHTDTQYF. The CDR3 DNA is TGCGCCAGCAGCCAAGATTGGGGGGGCCACACAGATACGCAGTATTTT.

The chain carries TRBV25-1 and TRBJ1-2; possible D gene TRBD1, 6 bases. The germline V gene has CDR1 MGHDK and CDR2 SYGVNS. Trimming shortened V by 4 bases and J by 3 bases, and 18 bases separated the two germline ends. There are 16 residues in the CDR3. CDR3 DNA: TGTGCCAGCAGTGGGGGGACACAAGTCGGTGACTATGGCTACACCTTC. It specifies CASSGGTQVGDYGYTF.

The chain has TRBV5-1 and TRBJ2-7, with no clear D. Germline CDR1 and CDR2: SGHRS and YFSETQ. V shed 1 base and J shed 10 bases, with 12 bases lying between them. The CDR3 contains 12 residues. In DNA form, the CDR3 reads TGCGCCAGCAGCTTGTCTGAGTCCGCTCAGTACTTC. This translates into CASSLSESAQYF.

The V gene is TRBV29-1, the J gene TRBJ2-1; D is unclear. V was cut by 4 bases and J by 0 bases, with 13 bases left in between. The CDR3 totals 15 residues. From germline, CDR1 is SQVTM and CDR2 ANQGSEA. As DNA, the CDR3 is TGCAGCGTTGCCCGCCATGTTTACTCCTACAATGAGCAGTTCTTC. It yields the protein CSVARHVYSYNEQFF.

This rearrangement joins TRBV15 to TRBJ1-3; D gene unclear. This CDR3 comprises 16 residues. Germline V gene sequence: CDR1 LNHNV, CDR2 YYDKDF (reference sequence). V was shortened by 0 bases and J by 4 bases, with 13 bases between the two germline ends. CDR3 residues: CATSRDPPASGNTIYF. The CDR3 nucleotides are TGTGCCACCAGCAGAGACCCCCCGGCCTCAGGAAACACCATATATTTT.

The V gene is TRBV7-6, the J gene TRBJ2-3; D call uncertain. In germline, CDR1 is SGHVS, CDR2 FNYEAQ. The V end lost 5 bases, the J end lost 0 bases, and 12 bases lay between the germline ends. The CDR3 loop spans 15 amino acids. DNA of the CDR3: TGTGCCAGCAGCCAGGCGCTCAGCAGCACAGATACGCAGTATTTT. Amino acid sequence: CASSQALSSTDTQYF.

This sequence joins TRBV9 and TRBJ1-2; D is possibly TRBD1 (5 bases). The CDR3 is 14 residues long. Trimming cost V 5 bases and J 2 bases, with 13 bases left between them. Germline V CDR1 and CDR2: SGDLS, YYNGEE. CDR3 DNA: TGTGCCAGCAGGGCCCCAGACAGAAACTATGGCTACACCTTC. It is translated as CASRAPDRNYGYTF.

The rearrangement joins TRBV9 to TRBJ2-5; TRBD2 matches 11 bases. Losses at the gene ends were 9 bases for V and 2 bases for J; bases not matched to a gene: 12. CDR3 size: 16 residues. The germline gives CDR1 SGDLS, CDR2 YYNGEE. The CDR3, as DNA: TGTGCCATCAGTATCGGGCTAGCGGGGGGACAAGAGACCCAGTACTTC. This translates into CAISIGLAGGQETQYF.

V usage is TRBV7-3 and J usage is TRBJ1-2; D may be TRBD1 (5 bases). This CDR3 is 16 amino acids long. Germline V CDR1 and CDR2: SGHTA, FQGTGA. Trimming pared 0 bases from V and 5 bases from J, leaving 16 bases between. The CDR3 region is CASSLTASTAYYGYTF. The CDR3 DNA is TGTGCCAGCAGCTTAACGGCGTCGACAGCCTATTATGGCTACACCTTC.

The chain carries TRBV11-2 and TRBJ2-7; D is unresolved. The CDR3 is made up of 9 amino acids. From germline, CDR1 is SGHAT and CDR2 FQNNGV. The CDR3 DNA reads TGTGGCTCCTTTTACGAGCAGTACTTC. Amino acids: CGSFYEQYF.

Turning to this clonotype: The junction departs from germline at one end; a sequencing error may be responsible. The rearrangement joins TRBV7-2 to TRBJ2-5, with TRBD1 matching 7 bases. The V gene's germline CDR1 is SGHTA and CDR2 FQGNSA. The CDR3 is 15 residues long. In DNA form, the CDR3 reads TGTGCCATCAGCCTAGGGGGCGCGGAGTCGGAGACCCAGTACTTC. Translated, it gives CAISLGGAESETQYF.

The CDR3 is CASSLTGGYNEQFF. For the CDR3, the DNA is TGTGCCAGCAGCCTAACAGGGGGCTACAATGAGCAGTTCTTC. The chain is built from TRBV7-8 and TRBJ2-1; TRBD1 matches 8 bases. V lost 5 bases, J lost 3 bases, and 3 bases stayed unmatched. The CDR3 spans 14 residues. Germline-derived CDR1 and CDR2 are SGHVS and FQNEAQ.

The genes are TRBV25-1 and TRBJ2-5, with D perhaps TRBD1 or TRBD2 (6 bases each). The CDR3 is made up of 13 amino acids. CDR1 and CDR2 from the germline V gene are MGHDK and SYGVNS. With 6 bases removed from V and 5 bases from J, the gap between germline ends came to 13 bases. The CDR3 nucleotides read TGTGCCAGCAGCGGAGGGGGAAGGGAGACCCAGTACTTC. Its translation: CASSGGGRETQYF.

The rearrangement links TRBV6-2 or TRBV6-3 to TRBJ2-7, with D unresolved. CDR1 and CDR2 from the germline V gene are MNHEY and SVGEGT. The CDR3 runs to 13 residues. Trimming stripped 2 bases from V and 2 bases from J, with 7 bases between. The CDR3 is CASSYTTTYEQYF. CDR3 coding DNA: TGTGCCAGCAGTTACACTACAACCTACGAGCAGTACTTC.

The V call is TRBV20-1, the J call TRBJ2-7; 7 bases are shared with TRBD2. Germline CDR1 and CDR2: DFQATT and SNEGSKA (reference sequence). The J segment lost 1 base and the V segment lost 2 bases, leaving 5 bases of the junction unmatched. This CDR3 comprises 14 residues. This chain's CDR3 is CSARPRGRSYEQYF. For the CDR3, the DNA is TGCAGTGCTAGACCACGCGGGAGATCCTACGAGCAGTACTTC.

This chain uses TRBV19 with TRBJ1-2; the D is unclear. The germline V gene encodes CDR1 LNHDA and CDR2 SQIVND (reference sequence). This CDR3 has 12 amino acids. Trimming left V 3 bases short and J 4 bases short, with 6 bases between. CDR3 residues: CASSIQGYGYTF. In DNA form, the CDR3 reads TGTGCCAGTAGTATCCAAGGCTATGGCTACACCTTC.

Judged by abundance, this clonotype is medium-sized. The CDR3 protein is CASSQERDLEHEQFF. As DNA, the CDR3 is TGCGCCAGCAGCCAAGAAAGGGACTTAGAGCATGAGCAGTTCTTC. This chain connects TRBV4-3 to TRBJ2-1; D might be TRBD2 (6 bases). The CDR3 has 15 amino acids. V was clipped by 0 bases and J by 8 bases, with 14 bases between them. In germline, CDR1 is LGHNA, CDR2 YSLEER.

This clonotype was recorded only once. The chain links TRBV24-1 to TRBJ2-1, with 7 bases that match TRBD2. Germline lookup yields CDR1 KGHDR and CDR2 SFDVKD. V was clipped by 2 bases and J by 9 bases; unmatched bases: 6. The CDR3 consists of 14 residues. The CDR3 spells CATSDSWSGAEQFF. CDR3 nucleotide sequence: TGTGCCACCAGTGATTCGTGGAGCGGGGCTGAGCAGTTCTTC.

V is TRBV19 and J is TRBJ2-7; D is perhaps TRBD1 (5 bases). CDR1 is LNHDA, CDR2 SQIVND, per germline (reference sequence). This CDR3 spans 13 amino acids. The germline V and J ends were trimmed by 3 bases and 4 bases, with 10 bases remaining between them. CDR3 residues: CASSIQGNYEQYF. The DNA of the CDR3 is TGTGCCAGTAGTATCCAGGGAAATTACGAGCAGTACTTC.

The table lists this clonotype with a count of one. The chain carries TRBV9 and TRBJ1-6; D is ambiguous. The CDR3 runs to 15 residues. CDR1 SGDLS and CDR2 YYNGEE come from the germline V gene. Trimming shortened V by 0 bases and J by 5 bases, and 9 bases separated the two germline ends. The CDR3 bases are TGTGCCAGCAGCGTAGGCGGCGGTGATAATTCACCCCTCCACTTT. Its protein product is CASSVGGGDNSPLHF.

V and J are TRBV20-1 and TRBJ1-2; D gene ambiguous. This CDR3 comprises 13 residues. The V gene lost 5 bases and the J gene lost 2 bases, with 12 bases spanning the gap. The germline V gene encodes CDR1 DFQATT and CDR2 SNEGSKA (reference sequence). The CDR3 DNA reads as TGCAGTGCTGCAGAGCAGACAAACTATGGCTACACCTTC. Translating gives CSAAEQTNYGYTF.

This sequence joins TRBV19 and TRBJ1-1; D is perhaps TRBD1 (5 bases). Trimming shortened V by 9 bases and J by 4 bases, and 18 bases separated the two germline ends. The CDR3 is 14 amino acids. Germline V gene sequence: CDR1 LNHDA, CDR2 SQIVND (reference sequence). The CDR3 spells CASCRGYTTTEAFF. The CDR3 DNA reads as TGTGCCAGCTGTAGGGGCTACACGACCACTGAAGCTTTCTTT.

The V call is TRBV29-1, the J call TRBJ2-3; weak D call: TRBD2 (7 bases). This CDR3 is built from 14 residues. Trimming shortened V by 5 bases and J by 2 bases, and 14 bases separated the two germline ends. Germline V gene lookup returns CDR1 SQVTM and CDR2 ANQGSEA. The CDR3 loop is CSVRRGPNTDTQYF. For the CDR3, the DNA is TGCAGCGTTAGGCGGGGGCCGAACACAGATACGCAGTATTTT.